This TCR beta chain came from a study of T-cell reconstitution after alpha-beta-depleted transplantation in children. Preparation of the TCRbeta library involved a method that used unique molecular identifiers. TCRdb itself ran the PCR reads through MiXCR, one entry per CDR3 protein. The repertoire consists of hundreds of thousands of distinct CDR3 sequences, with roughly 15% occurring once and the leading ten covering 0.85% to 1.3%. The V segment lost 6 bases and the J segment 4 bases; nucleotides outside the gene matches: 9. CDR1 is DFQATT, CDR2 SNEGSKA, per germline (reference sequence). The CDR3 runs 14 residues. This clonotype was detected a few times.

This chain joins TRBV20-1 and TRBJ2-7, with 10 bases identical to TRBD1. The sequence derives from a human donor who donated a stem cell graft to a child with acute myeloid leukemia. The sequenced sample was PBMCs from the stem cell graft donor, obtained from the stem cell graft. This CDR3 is CSALRGQGEYEQYV. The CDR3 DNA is TGCAGTGCCCTAAGAGGACAGGGGGAATACGAGCAGTACGTC.